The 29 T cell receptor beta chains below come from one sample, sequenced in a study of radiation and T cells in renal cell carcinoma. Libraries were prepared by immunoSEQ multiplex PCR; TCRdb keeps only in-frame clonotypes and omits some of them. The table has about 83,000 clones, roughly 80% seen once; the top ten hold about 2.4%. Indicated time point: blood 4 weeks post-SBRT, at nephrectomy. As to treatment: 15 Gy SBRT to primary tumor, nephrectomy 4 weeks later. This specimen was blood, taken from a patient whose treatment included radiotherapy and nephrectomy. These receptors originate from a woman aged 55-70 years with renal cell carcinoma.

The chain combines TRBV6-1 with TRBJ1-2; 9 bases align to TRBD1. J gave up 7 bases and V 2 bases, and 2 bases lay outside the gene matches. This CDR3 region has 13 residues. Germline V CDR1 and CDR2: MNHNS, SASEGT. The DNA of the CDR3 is TGTGCCAGCAGTGAAACAGGGGGCCGTGGCTACACCTTC. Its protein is CASSETGGRGYTF.

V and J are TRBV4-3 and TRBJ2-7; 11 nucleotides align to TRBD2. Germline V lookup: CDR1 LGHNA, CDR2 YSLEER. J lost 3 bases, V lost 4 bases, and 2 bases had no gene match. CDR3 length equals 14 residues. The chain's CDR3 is CASSPGTSGYEQYF. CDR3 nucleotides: TGCGCCAGCAGCCCGGGGACTAGCGGCTACGAGCAGTACTTC.

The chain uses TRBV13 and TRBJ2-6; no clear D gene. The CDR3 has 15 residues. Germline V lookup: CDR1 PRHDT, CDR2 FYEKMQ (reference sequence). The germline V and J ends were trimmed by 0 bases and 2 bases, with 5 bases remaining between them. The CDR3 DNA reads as TGTGCCAGCAGCTTAGGTCTAGCTGGGGCCAACGTCCTGACTTTC. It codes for CASSLGLAGANVLTF.

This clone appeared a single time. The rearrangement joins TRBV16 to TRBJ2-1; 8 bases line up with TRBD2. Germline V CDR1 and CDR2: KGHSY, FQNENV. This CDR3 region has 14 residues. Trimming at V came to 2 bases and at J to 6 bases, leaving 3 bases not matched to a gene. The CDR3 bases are TGTGCCAGCAGCCAAGCCGGGACTAGCAATGAGCAGTTCTTC. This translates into CASSQAGTSNEQFF.

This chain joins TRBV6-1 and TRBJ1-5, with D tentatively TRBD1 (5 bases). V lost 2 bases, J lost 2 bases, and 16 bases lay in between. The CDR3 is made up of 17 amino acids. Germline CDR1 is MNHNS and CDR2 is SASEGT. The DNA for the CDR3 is TGTGCCAGCAGTGAATCTGTACAGGCGGTTGGCAATCAGCCCCAGCATTTT. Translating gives CASSESVQAVGNQPQHF.

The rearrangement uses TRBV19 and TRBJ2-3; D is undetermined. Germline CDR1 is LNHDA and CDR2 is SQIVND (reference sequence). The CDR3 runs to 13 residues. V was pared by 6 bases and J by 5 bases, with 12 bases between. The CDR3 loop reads CASSLVGLDTQYF. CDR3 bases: TGTGCCAGTAGCCTGGTGGGCTTAGATACGCAGTATTTT.

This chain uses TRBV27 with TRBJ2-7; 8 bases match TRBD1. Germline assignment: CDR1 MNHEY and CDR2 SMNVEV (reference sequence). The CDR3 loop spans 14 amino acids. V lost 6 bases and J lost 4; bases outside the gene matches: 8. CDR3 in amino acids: CASRKQGDEYEQYF. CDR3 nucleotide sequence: TGTGCCAGCAGAAAACAGGGGGACGAATACGAGCAGTACTTC.

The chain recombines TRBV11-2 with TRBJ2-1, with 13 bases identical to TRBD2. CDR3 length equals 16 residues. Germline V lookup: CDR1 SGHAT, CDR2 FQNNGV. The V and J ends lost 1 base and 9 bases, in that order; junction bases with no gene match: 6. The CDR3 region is CASSLAGLAGAVEQFF. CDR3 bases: TGTGCCAGCAGCTTAGCAGGACTAGCGGGAGCGGTTGAGCAGTTCTTC.

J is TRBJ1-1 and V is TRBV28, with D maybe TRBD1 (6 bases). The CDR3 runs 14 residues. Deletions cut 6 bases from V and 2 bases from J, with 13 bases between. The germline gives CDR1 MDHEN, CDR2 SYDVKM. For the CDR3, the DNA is TGTGCCAGCAGCCTAGGGGGTGTCAACACTGAAGCTTTCTTT. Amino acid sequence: CASSLGGVNTEAFF.

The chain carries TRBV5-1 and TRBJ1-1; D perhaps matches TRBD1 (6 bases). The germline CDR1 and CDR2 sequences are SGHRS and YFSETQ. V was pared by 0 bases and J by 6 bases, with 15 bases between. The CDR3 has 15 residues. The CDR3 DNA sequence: TGCGCCAGCAGCTTGGCCGGGCAGGGGATGGCTGAAGCTTTCTTT. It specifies CASSLAGQGMAEAFF.

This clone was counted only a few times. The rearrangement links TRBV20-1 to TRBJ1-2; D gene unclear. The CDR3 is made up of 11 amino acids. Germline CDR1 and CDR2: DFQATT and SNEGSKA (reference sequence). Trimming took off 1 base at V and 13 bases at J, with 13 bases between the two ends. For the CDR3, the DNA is TGCAGTGCTAGAGTAACAGCACCTGGCACCTTC. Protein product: CSARVTAPGTF.

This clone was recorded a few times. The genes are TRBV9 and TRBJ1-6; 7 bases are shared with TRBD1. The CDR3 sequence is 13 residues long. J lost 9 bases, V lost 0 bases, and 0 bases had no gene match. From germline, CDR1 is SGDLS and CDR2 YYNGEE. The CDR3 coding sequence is TGTGCCAGCAGCGTAGGGACAGGTTCACCCCTCCACTTT. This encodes CASSVGTGSPLHF.

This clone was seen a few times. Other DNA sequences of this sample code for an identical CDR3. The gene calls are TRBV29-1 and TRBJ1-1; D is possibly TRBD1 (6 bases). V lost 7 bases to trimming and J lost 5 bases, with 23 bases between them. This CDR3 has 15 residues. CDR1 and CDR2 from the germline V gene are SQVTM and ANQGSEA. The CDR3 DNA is TGCAGCGCCTGGAACACCCAGGGGCGGAGGACTGAAGCTTTCTTT. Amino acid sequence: CSAWNTQGRRTEAFF.

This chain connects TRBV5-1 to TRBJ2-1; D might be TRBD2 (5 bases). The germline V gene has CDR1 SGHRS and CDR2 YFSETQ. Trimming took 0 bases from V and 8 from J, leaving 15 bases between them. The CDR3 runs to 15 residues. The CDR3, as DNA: TGCGCCAGCAGCTTGGCGAGGGTCCAGAGCGATGAGCAGTTCTTC. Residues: CASSLARVQSDEQFF.

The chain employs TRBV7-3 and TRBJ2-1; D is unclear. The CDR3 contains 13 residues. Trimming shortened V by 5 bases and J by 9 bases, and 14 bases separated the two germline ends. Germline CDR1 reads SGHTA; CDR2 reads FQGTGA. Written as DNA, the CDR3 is TGTGCCAGCAGCCGAGTCGGTAGTAGTGAGCAGTTCTTC. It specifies CASSRVGSSEQFF. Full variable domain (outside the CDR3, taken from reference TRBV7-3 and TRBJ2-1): GAGVSQTPSNKVTEKGKYVELRCDPISGHTALYWYRQSLGQGPEFLIYFQGTGAADDSGLPNDRFFAVRPEGSVSTLKIQRTERGDSAVYLCASSRVGSSEQFFGPGTRLTVL.

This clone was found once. CDR3 DNA: TGTGCCAGCAAGGCAGGGGCGTCCCCGTACTATGGCTACACCTTC. Encoded protein: CASKAGASPYYGYTF. The V and J genes are TRBV7-9 and TRBJ1-2; weak D call: TRBD1 (6 bases). The germline V gene encodes CDR1 SEHNR and CDR2 FQNEAQ (reference sequence). This CDR3 contains 15 residues. V lost 7 bases, J lost 3 bases, and 18 bases lay in between.

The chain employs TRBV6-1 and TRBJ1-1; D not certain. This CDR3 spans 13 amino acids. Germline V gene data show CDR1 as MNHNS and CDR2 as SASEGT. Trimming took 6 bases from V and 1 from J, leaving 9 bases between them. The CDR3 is CASRVTPNTEAFF. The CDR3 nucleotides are TGTGCCAGCAGAGTCACGCCGAACACTGAAGCTTTCTTT.

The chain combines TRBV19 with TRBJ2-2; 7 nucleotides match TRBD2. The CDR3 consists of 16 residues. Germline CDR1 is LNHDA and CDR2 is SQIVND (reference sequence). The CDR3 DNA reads TGTGCTACGTGCGATCGGGCAGGGAGGGACACCGGGGAGCTGTTTTTT. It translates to CATCDRAGRDTGELFF. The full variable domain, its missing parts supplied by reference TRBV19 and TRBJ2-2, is DGGITQSPKYLFRKEGQNVTLSCEQNLNHDAMYWYRQDPGQGLRLIYYSQIVNDFQKGDIAEGYSVSREKKESFPLTVTSAQKNPTAFYLCATCDRAGRDTGELFFGEGSRLTVL.

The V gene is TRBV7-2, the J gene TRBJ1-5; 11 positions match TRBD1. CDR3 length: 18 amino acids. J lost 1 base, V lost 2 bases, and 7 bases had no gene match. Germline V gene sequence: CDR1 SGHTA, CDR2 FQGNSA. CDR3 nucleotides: TGTGCCAGCAGCTTAAAGGGGACAGGGGGGTTAAGCAATCAGCCCCAGCATTTT. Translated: CASSLKGTGGLSNQPQHF.

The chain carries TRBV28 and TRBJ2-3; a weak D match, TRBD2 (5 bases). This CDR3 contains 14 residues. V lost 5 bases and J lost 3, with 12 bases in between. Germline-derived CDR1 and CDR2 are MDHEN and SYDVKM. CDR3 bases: TGTGCCAGCAGTGCCCGGGGTGGTACAGATACGCAGTATTTT. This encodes CASSARGGTDTQYF.

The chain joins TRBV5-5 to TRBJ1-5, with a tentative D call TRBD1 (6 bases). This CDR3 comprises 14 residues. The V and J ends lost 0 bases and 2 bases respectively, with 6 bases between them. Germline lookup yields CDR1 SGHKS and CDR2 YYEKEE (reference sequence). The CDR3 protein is CASSLAGGNQPQHF. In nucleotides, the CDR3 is TGTGCCAGCAGCTTGGCAGGGGGCAATCAGCCCCAGCATTTT. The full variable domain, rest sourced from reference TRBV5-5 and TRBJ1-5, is DAGVTQSPTHLIKTRGQQVTLRCSPISGHKSVSWYQQVLGQGPQFIFQYYEKEERGRGNFPDRFSARQFPNYSSELNVNALLLGDSALYLCASSLAGGNQPQHFGDGTRLSIL.

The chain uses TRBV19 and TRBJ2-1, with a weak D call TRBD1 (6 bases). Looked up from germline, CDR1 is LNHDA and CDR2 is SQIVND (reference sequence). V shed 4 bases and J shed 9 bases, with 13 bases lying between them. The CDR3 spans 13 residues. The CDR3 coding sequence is TGTGCCAGTAGTACAGACCGGGACACTGAGCAGTTCTTC. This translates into CASSTDRDTEQFF.

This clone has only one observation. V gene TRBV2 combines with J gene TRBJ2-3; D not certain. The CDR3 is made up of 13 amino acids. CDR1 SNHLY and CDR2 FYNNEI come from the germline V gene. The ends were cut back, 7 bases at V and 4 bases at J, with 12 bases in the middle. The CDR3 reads CASTPTHSDTQYF. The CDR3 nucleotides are TGTGCCAGCACGCCTACCCACTCAGATACGCAGTATTTT.

CDR3 sequence: CASRVTEGGTQYF. In DNA, the CDR3 is TGTGCCAGCAGAGTCACCGAAGGCGGTACGCAGTATTTT. The chain is built from TRBV2 and TRBJ2-3; D unresolved. The germline gives CDR1 SNHLY, CDR2 FYNNEI. The V and J ends lost 6 bases and 8 bases respectively, with 15 bases between them. CDR3 length equals 13 residues.

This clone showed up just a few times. The CDR3 region is CASSERTGQGNEKLFF. For the CDR3, the DNA is TGTGCCAGCAGCGAGAGGACGGGACAGGGTAATGAAAAACTGTTTTTT. V gene TRBV7-9 combines with J gene TRBJ1-4; 9 bases line up with TRBD1. The J segment lost 4 bases and the V segment lost 5 bases, leaving 8 bases of the junction unmatched. The CDR3 contains 16 residues. CDR1 SEHNR and CDR2 FQNEAQ come from the germline V gene (reference sequence).

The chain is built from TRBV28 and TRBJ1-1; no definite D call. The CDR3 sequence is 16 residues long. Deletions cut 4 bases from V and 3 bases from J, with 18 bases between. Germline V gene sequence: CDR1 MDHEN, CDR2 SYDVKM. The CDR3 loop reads CASSSPRIKGDTEAFF. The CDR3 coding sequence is TGTGCCAGCAGTTCTCCGAGGATAAAAGGTGACACTGAAGCTTTCTTT. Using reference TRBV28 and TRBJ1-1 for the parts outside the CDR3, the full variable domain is DVKVTQSSRYLVKRTGEKVFLECVQDMDHENMFWYRQDPGLGLRLIYFSYDVKMKEKGDIPEGYSVSREKKERFSLILESASTNQTSMYLCASSSPRIKGDTEAFFGQGTRLTVV.

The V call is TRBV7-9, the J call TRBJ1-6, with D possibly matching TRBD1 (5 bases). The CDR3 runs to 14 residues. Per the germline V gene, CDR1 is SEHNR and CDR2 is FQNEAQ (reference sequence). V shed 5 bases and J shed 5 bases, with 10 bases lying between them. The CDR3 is CASSPGPNNSPLHF. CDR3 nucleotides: TGTGCCAGCAGCCCGGGACCGAATAATTCACCCCTCCACTTT.

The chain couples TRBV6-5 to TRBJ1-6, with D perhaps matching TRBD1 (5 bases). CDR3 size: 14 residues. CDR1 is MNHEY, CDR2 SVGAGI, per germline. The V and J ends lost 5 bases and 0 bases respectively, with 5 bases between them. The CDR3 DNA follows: TGTGCCAGCAGTGACAGCTCCTATAATTCACCCCTCCACTTT. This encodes CASSDSSYNSPLHF.

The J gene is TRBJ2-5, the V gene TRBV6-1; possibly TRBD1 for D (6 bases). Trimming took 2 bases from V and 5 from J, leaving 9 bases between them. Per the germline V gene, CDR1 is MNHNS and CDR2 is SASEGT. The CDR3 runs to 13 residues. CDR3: CASSEPGVETQYF. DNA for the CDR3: TGTGCCAGCAGTGAACCAGGGGTTGAGACCCAGTACTTC.